The text below deals with one T cell receptor (beta chain). This sample stems from a study of CD8 T cells in Susac syndrome. Sequencing of TCR beta was performed on blood CD8+ and CD4+ T cells. TEMRA cells were FACS-enriched and CD8+ and CD4+ T cells negatively isolated. V lost 3 bases to trimming and J lost 0 bases, with 8 bases between them. CDR1 is SGHTA, CDR2 FQGNSA, per germline. This CDR3 spans 15 amino acids. The authors reverse transcribed roughly 0.5 to 1 ug RNA with random hexamers. Amplification of TCR beta CDR3 spanned 54 Vbeta and 13 Jbeta via immunoSEQ multiplex PCR. TCRdb analysed the immunoSEQ multiplex PCR reads with MiXCR anew, one entry per CDR3 protein. The data hold roughly 190,000 distinct CDR3 sequences, with about 93% observed a single time.

This clonotype was sampled from a human donor in good health. The chain combines TRBV7-2 with TRBJ2-2, with no clear D. What was sequenced was CD4+ T cells from PBMCs. The CDR3 is CASSFSRTNTGELFF. The DNA of the CDR3 is TGTGCCAGCAGCTTCTCGAGAACGAACACCGGGGAGCTGTTTTTT.